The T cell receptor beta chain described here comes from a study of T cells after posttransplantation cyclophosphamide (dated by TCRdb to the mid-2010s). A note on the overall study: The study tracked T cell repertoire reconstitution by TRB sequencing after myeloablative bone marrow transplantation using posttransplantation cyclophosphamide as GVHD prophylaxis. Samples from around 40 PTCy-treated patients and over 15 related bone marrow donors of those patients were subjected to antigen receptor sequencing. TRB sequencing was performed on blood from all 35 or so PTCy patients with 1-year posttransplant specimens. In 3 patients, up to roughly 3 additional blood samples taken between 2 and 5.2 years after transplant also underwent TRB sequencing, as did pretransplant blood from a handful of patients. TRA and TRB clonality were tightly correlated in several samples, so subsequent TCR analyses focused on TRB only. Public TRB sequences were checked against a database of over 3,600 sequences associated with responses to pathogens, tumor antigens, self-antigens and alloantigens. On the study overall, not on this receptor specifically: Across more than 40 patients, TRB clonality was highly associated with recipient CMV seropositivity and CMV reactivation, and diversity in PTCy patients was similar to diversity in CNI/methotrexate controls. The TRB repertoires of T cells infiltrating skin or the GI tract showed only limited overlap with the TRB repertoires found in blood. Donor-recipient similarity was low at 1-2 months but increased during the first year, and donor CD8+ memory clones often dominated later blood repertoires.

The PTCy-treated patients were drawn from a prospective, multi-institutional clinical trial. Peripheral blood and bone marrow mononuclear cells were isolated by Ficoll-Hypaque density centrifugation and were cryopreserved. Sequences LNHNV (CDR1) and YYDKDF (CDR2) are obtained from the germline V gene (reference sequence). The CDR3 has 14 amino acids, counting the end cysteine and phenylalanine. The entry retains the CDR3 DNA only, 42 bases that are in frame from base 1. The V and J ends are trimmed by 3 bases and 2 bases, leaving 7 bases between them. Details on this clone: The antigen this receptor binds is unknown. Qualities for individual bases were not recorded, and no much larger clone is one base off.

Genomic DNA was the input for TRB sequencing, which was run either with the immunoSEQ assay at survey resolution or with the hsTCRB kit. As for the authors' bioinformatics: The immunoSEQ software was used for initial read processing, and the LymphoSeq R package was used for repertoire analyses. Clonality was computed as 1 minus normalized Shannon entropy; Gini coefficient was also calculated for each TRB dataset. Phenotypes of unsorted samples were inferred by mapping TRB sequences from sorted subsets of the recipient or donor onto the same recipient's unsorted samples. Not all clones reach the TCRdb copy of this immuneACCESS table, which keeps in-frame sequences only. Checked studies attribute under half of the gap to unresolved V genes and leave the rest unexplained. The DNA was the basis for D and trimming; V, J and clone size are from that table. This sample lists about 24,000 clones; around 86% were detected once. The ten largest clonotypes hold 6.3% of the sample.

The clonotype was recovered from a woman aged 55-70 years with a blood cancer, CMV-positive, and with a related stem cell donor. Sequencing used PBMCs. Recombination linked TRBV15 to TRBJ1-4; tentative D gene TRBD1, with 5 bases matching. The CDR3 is CATSRRGTNEKLFF. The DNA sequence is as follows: TGTGCCACCAGCAGGCGGGGGACTAATGAAAAACTGTTTTTT.